Below, 28 T cell receptor beta chains from the same sample are listed, as sequenced in a study of blood T cell repertoires in COVID-19. Profiled with immunoSEQ multiplex PCR; TCRdb holds only in-frame clones, not every one. The sample includes 150,000 or so clones, roughly 89% of them seen just once. Sequences were obtained from PBMCs or T cells enriched from blood (not recorded which). These receptors were taken from a woman aged 45-60 years who had been exposed to COVID-19.

This clone has a single count. The V gene is TRBV3-1 (or the pseudogene TRBV3-2), the J gene TRBJ2-2; a possible D gene is TRBD2 (6 bases). Germline V gives CDR1 LGHDT, CDR2 YNNKEL (reference sequence). The CDR3 is 19 residues long. V dropped 1 base and J dropped 6 bases, with 24 bases sitting between them. Written as DNA, the CDR3 is TGTGCCAGCAGCCAAGCCTTTAGACTAGAGAGCCACAAGGCCGGGGAGCTGTTTTTT. Translation gives CASSQAFRLESHKAGELFF.

The chain links TRBV10-3 to TRBJ2-7, with 9 nucleotides matching TRBD1. Per germline, CDR1 ENHRY and CDR2 SYGVKD. With V trimmed by 0 bases and J by 1 base, 4 bases remained unmatched. The CDR3 spans 16 residues. CDR3 in DNA: TGTGCCATCAGTGAGTCTGGTGACAGGGGGTCCTACGAGCAGTACTTC. Translation gives CAISESGDRGSYEQYF.

This chain uses TRBV6-1 with TRBJ1-5; possibly TRBD1 for D (6 bases). Deletions cut 6 bases from V and 0 bases from J, with 12 bases between. From germline, CDR1 is MNHNS and CDR2 SASEGT. This CDR3 comprises 15 residues. This chain's CDR3 is CASRPTGNSNQPQHF. CDR3 nucleotide sequence: TGTGCCAGCAGGCCTACAGGGAATAGCAATCAGCCCCAGCATTTT.

V usage is TRBV12-3 or TRBV12-4 and J usage is TRBJ1-1; D is possibly TRBD1 (5 bases). This CDR3 has 11 amino acids. V lost 5 bases and J 7 bases, leaving 8 bases between the germline ends. CDR3 coding DNA: TGTGCCAGCAGTGTCGGGGGTGAAGCTTTCTTT. Translating gives CASSVGGEAFF.

The gene calls are TRBV13 and TRBJ2-2; D may be TRBD2 (6 bases). The CDR3 runs to 15 residues. Trimming stripped 5 bases from V and 3 bases from J, with 13 bases between. From germline, CDR1 is PRHDT and CDR2 FYEKMQ (reference sequence). CDR3 coding DNA: TGTGCCAGCAGCCACAGCGGGTCCTACACCGGGGAGCTGTTTTTT. Protein sequence: CASSHSGSYTGELFF.

This clone was recorded only once. The genes are TRBV19 and TRBJ2-3; the match to TRBD2 covers 10 bases. The CDR3 runs 18 residues. V was pared by 0 bases and J by 2 bases, with 8 bases of the junction left unmatched. CDR1 is LNHDA and CDR2 is SQIVND in the germline V gene (reference sequence). As DNA, the CDR3 is TGTGCCAGTAGTATAGATCCCCTAGCGGGGGAGCTCACAGATACGCAGTATTTT. Protein: CASSIDPLAGELTDTQYF.

This rearrangement joins TRBV5-6 to TRBJ2-7; D is possibly TRBD1 (7 bases). The CDR3 loop spans 15 amino acids. The germline V and J ends were trimmed by 3 bases and 2 bases, with 15 bases remaining between them. CDR1 and CDR2 from the germline V gene are SGHDT and YYEEEE. For the CDR3, the DNA is TGTGCCAGCAGCTCAGCCCCCAGGGGGGCCTACGAGCAGTACTTC. This codes for CASSSAPRGAYEQYF.

The chain's CDR3 is CASSLADRAGELFF. In DNA form, the CDR3 reads TGTGCCAGCAGCTTAGCCGACAGGGCCGGGGAGCTGTTTTTT. The chain is built from TRBV7-6 and TRBJ2-2, with 7 positions matching TRBD1. V lost 0 bases and J lost 6; bases outside the gene matches: 1. The germline V gene encodes CDR1 SGHVS and CDR2 FNYEAQ. The CDR3 length is 14 residues.

The gene calls are TRBV19 and TRBJ1-1; a weak D match, TRBD1 (5 bases). The V and J ends lost 4 bases and 1 base respectively, with 10 bases between them. The CDR3 totals 14 residues. Germline V gene data show CDR1 as LNHDA and CDR2 as SQIVND (reference sequence). CDR3 loop: CASSKGDWNTEAFF. The CDR3 coding sequence is TGTGCCAGTAGTAAAGGGGATTGGAACACTGAAGCTTTCTTT.

The J gene is TRBJ1-6, the V gene TRBV9; D gene uncertain. Trimming removed 1 base at V and 11 bases at J, with 13 bases between. Germline-derived CDR1 and CDR2 are SGDLS and YYNGEE. There are 14 residues in the CDR3. CDR3 amino acids: CASSVQAAGTPLHF. CDR3 DNA: TGTGCCAGCAGCGTACAGGCCGCGGGGACACCCCTCCACTTT.

J is TRBJ2-3 and V is TRBV21-1; the D call TRBD2 from the table was never checked on the DNA. TRBV21-1 is a pseudogene segment. This CDR3 contains 15 residues. The CDR3 DNA follows: TGTGCCAGCAGCATAGGAAGCTACCCGCGGGATACGCAGTATTTT. This encodes CASSIGSYPRDTQYF.

This clone was found a few times. The CDR3 DNA reads TGTGCCAGCAGCTTACTTGTGGGGGCTAGAGATACGCAGTATTTT. Amino acids: CASSLLVGARDTQYF. The V call is TRBV7-9, the J call TRBJ2-3; perhaps TRBD1 as D (6 bases). CDR3 length: 15 residues. CDR1 SEHNR and CDR2 FQNEAQ come from the germline V gene (reference sequence). V dropped 2 bases and J dropped 5 bases, with 14 bases sitting between them. Combining the CDR3 with reference TRBV7-9 and TRBJ2-3 gives the whole variable domain DTGVSQNPRHKITKRGQNVTFRCDPISEHNRLYWYRQTLGQGPEFLTYFQNEAQLEKSRLLSDRFSAERPKGSFSTLEIQRTEQGDSAMYLCASSLLVGARDTQYFGPGTRLTVL.

This rearrangement joins TRBV30 to TRBJ1-3; the D is unclear. Trimming removed 8 bases at V and 4 bases at J, with 9 bases between. CDR1 and CDR2 from the germline V gene are GTSNPN and SVGIG (reference sequence). The CDR3 sequence is 11 residues long. CDR3 in DNA: TGTGCCCTCACGAGGGGAAACACCATATATTTT. The encoded protein is CALTRGNTIYF.

Details on this clone: The sample holds other DNA sequences that translate to the same CDR3. This chain joins TRBV7-2 and TRBJ2-2; 7 bases agree with TRBD1. This CDR3 is built from 15 residues. The V segment lost 6 bases and the J segment 0 bases; nucleotides outside the gene matches: 4. Germline CDR1 is SGHTA and CDR2 is FQGNSA. The CDR3 is CASRRTGANTGELFF. CDR3 nucleotide sequence: TGTGCCAGCAGGCGAACAGGGGCGAACACCGGGGAGCTGTTTTTT. Variable domain in full (rest from reference TRBV7-2 and TRBJ2-2): GAGVSQSPSNKVTEKGKDVELRCDPISGHTALYWYRQSLGQGLEFLIYFQGNSAPDKSGLPSDRFSAERTGGSVSTLTIQRTQQEDSAVYLCASRRTGANTGELFFGEGSRLTVL.

The chain joins TRBV7-2 to TRBJ2-7, with unresolved D. The germline V gene has CDR1 SGHTA and CDR2 FQGNSA. The CDR3 contains 17 residues. V was pared by 2 bases and J by 1 base, with 18 bases between. CDR3 region: CASSLRTLRLLSYEQYF. The CDR3 bases are TGTGCCAGCAGCTTAAGAACCCTCAGGTTGCTTTCCTACGAGCAGTACTTC.

The V gene is TRBV27, the J gene TRBJ2-7; 7 bases line up with TRBD2. Germline V gene sequence: CDR1 MNHEY, CDR2 SMNVEV (reference sequence). V shed 6 bases and J 2 bases; nucleotides not matched to a gene: 4. The CDR3 consists of 13 residues. The chain's CDR3 is CASRPGTTYEQYF. The CDR3 DNA reads as TGTGCCAGCAGACCCGGGACTACCTACGAGCAGTACTTC.

The J gene is TRBJ1-1, the V gene TRBV7-9; a weak D match, TRBD1 (6 bases). Trimming pared 6 bases from V and 1 base from J, leaving 12 bases between. The CDR3 contains 14 residues. Germline-derived CDR1 and CDR2 are SEHNR and FQNEAQ (reference sequence). CDR3 amino acids: CASRTPGQNTEAFF. The CDR3 region has the DNA TGTGCCAGCAGAACTCCGGGACAGAACACTGAAGCTTTCTTT.

The J gene is TRBJ1-1, the V gene TRBV7-9, with D tentatively TRBD1 (5 bases). V was shortened by 2 bases and J by 10 bases, with 23 bases between the two germline ends. The CDR3 runs 16 residues. CDR1 is SEHNR and CDR2 is FQNEAQ in the germline V gene (reference sequence). CDR3 DNA sequence: TGTGCCAGCAGCTTATCCCGGGGGAGGGAGGGGCCTGGAGCTTTCTTT. Residues: CASSLSRGREGPGAFF.

The genes are TRBV7-2 and TRBJ2-1; 12 positions agree with TRBD2. The ends lost 1 base at V and 7 bases at J; junction bases unmatched: 8. Germline V gene lookup returns CDR1 SGHTA and CDR2 FQGNSA. This CDR3 is built from 17 residues. The CDR3 region is CASSLGVTSGSWNEQFF. In DNA, the CDR3 is TGTGCCAGCAGCTTAGGAGTGACTAGCGGGAGTTGGAATGAGCAGTTCTTC.

This chain joins TRBV4-1 and TRBJ1-5, with TRBD1 as a possible D gene (5 bases). This CDR3 is 13 amino acids long. Germline values: CDR1 MGHRA, CDR2 YSYEKL. Between the trimmed V and J ends, which lost 3 bases and 7 bases, there was a span of 10 bases. This chain's CDR3 is CASSQAGLQPQHF. The CDR3 DNA is TGCGCCAGCAGCCAGGCGGGGCTACAGCCCCAGCATTTT.

The chain links TRBV6-6 to TRBJ2-7; tentatively, D is TRBD1 (6 bases). From germline, CDR1 is MNHNY and CDR2 SVGAGI (reference sequence). V lost 6 bases and J lost 5, with 20 bases in between. The CDR3 runs to 15 residues. The CDR3 DNA is TGTGCCAGCAGCTCGGCCTCAGGGGCCCGACACGAGCAGTACTTC. It codes for CASSSASGARHEQYF.

The chain uses TRBV11-3 and TRBJ2-1; D is perhaps TRBD2 (5 bases). V lost 5 bases and J 8 bases, leaving 16 bases between the germline ends. CDR3 length equals 14 residues. The germline CDR1 and CDR2 sequences are SGHNT and YENEEA. CDR3 nucleotide sequence: TGTGCCAGCAGCCCGCAAAGCGGTACCCATGAGCAGTTCTTC. Translated: CASSPQSGTHEQFF.

V is TRBV10-3 and J is TRBJ2-2; tentative D call: TRBD2 (6 bases). This CDR3 is built from 14 residues. Trimming cost V 4 bases and J 1 base, with 7 bases left between them. CDR1 ENHRY and CDR2 SYGVKD come from the germline V gene. The CDR3 DNA follows: TGTGCCATCAGTGCAGCGGGGAACACCGGGGAGCTGTTTTTT. As protein: CAISAAGNTGELFF.

This chain uses TRBV18 with TRBJ1-2; TRBD1 might be the D (6 bases). The V end was cut by 3 bases, the J end by 7 bases, with 9 bases between. This CDR3 is built from 12 residues. Germline assignment: CDR1 KGHSH and CDR2 LQKENI. The CDR3 DNA reads TGTGCCAGCTCACCGGACAGTCGTGGCTACACCTTC. It encodes CASSPDSRGYTF.

This rearrangement joins TRBV3-1 (or the pseudogene TRBV3-2) to TRBJ2-7; D is unclear. The CDR3 runs to 11 residues. Germline V gene data show CDR1 as LGHDT and CDR2 as YNNKEL (reference sequence). The V end lost 5 bases, the J end lost 3 bases, and 5 bases lay between the germline ends. The CDR3: CASSSHYEQYF. The CDR3, as DNA: TGTGCCAGCAGCTCACACTACGAGCAGTACTTC.

This clone was recorded only once. This chain joins TRBV7-2 and TRBJ2-1, with 9 positions matching TRBD2. Germline CDR1 is SGHTA and CDR2 is FQGNSA. CDR3 length equals 16 residues. Trimming at V came to 6 bases and at J to 4 bases, leaving 10 bases not matched to a gene. The CDR3 reads CASRPRAGGRYNEQFF. CDR3 nucleotides: TGTGCCAGCAGGCCACGGGCGGGGGGGCGGTACAATGAGCAGTTCTTC.

V and J are TRBV18 and TRBJ1-5, with D perhaps TRBD1 (6 bases). The CDR3 has 16 residues. Germline V gene data show CDR1 as KGHSH and CDR2 as LQKENI. V shed 2 bases and J shed 1 base, with 12 bases lying between them. CDR3 amino acids: CASSPIQGMSNQPQHF. The CDR3 DNA follows: TGTGCCAGCTCACCAATACAGGGCATGAGCAATCAGCCCCAGCATTTT.

The chain links TRBV4-3 to TRBJ2-2; TRBD2 matches at 8 bases. The CDR3 extends over 15 amino acids. Trimming removed 3 bases from V and 2 bases from J; junction bases left unmatched: 2. Germline values: CDR1 LGHNA, CDR2 YSLEER. The chain's CDR3 is CASSQRGDNTGELFF. CDR3 sequence (DNA): TGCGCCAGCAGCCAGCGGGGGGACAACACCGGGGAGCTGTTTTTT.